Shown below are 12 T cell receptor beta chains from a single sample sequenced in a study of T-cell memory formation after mild COVID-19. MiXCR, run by TCRdb on the 5' RACE reads, gives a single entry per CDR3 protein. Here the sample spans tens of thousands of distinct CDR3 sequences, over 12% being singletons. The sample was PBMCs or a T cell subset sorted from them (not recorded which). All receptors derive from a young man who had mild COVID-19 (a few samples of this study predate the infection). Cell type and time point are not known.

V usage is TRBV4-3 and J usage is TRBJ2-3, with a tentative D call TRBD1 (6 bases). The CDR3 runs 17 residues. Trimming removed 4 bases at V and 5 bases at J, with 22 bases between. Germline V gives CDR1 LGHNA, CDR2 YSLEER. The CDR3 DNA follows: TGCGCCAGCAGCCCCCGACCCCCAGGGGCCTCGGGAGATACGCAGTATTTT. Encoded protein: CASSPRPPGASGDTQYF.

V usage is TRBV6-1 and J usage is TRBJ1-5, with unresolved D. The ends were cut back, 4 bases at V and 0 bases at J, with 10 bases in the middle. Germline V lookup: CDR1 MNHNS, CDR2 SASEGT. The CDR3 has 15 amino acids. This chain's CDR3 is CASSVFLGSNQPQHF. CDR3 DNA sequence: TGTGCCAGCAGTGTCTTTCTGGGTAGCAATCAGCCCCAGCATTTT.

V is TRBV7-8 and J is TRBJ1-6; TRBD1 aligns across 9 bases. This CDR3 is 18 amino acids long. V lost 1 base, J lost 8 bases, and 12 bases stayed unmatched. The germline CDR1 and CDR2 sequences are SGHVS and FQNEAQ. CDR3 in amino acids: CASSLGLPGQGSYSPLHF. The CDR3 DNA sequence: TGTGCCAGCAGCTTAGGATTACCGGGACAGGGAAGTTATTCACCCCTCCACTTT.

This chain joins TRBV27 and TRBJ1-5, with a weak D call TRBD1 (5 bases). From germline, CDR1 is MNHEY and CDR2 SMNVEV (reference sequence). Trimming took 6 bases from V and 4 from J, leaving 13 bases between them. This CDR3 spans 14 amino acids. Here the CDR3 reads CASSRWGDNQPQHF. CDR3 DNA sequence: TGTGCCAGCAGCCGTTGGGGGGATAATCAGCCCCAGCATTTT.

The chain employs TRBV6-2 or TRBV6-3 and TRBJ2-3; 7 bases fit TRBD1. CDR3 length equals 15 residues. Trimming at V came to 6 bases and at J to 2 bases, leaving 8 bases not matched to a gene. Germline-derived CDR1 and CDR2 are MNHEY and SVGEGT. CDR3: CASRGQALITDTQYF. The DNA of the CDR3 is TGTGCCAGCAGAGGACAGGCGTTAATCACAGATACGCAGTATTTT.

V gene TRBV5-1 combines with J gene TRBJ1-4; TRBD1 aligns across 9 bases. V was clipped by 1 base and J by 0 bases; unmatched bases: 4. Germline-derived CDR1 and CDR2 are SGHRS and YFSETQ. This CDR3 contains 17 residues. The CDR3 is CASSLKGQGATNEKLFF. The CDR3 DNA reads TGCGCCAGCAGCTTGAAGGGACAGGGCGCAACTAATGAAAAACTGTTTTTT. The entire variable domain, with the rest obtained from reference TRBV5-1 and TRBJ1-4, is as follows: KAGVTQTPRYLIKTRGQQVTLSCSPISGHRSVSWYQQTPGQGLQFLFEYFSETQRNKGNFPGRFSGRQFSNSRSEMNVSTLELGDSALYLCASSLKGQGATNEKLFFGSGTQLSVL.

This clonotype was picked up a small number of times. The chain has TRBV7-8 and TRBJ2-1, with TRBD2 matching 8 bases. The CDR3 loop spans 19 amino acids. CDR1 is SGHVS, CDR2 FQNEAQ, per germline. V trimming: 5 bases; J trimming: 0 bases; junction bases outside the gene matches: 15. The CDR3, as DNA: TGTGCCAGCAGCCATCCCGGGGGGGCGGCATCTTACTCCTACAATGAGCAGTTCTTC. Protein sequence: CASSHPGGAASYSYNEQFF.

This clonotype turned up a few times. The chain joins TRBV4-1 to TRBJ1-1; D is uncertain. The ends were cut back, 8 bases at V and 1 base at J, with 11 bases in the middle. Germline V CDR1 and CDR2: MGHRA, YSYEKL. There are 13 residues in the CDR3. The CDR3 DNA reads TGCGCCAGCGCCCGGACCAGGAACACTGAAGCTTTCTTT. Residues: CASARTRNTEAFF.

This clonotype was found a few times. The chain uses TRBV4-3 and TRBJ1-1, with no clear D. Looked up from germline, CDR1 is LGHNA and CDR2 is YSLEER. This CDR3 has 14 amino acids. Between the trimmed V and J ends, which lost 1 base and 3 bases, there was a span of 9 bases. CDR3: CASSQGTRDTEAFF. The DNA for the CDR3 is TGCGCCAGCAGCCAAGGGACGAGGGACACTGAAGCTTTCTTT.

This sequence joins TRBV7-9 and TRBJ1-3; 8 positions match TRBD1. With V trimmed by 4 bases and J by 3 bases, 14 bases remained unmatched. The CDR3 is 18 residues long. Germline V gene lookup returns CDR1 SEHNR and CDR2 FQNEAQ (reference sequence). CDR3 bases: TGTGCCAGCAGCTACTTATCGGTACAGGGGGGCATTGGAAACACCATATATTTT. It translates to CASSYLSVQGGIGNTIYF.

This rearrangement joins TRBV4-1 to TRBJ1-2; D might be TRBD1 (5 bases). Germline CDR1 is MGHRA and CDR2 is YSYEKL. CDR3 length: 17 amino acids. V dropped 1 base and J dropped 4 bases, with 19 bases sitting between them. CDR3 in DNA: TGCGCCAGCAGCCAAGCCGATCTTAGGGGAGCCTTCTATGGCTACACCTTC. Its protein product is CASSQADLRGAFYGYTF.

This clonotype appeared a few times. The chain is built from TRBV4-2 and TRBJ2-2, with 8 bases lining up with TRBD1. With V trimmed by 1 base and J by 1 base, 11 bases remained unmatched. This CDR3 contains 19 residues. In germline, CDR1 is LGHNA, CDR2 YNFKEQ. The CDR3 DNA sequence: TGTGCCAGCAGCCAAGTACGCCTCGGACAGGGCGGGAACACCGGGGAGCTGTTTTTT. Translating gives CASSQVRLGQGGNTGELFF.